The clone carrying this T cell receptor (beta chain) appeared many times. This specimen comes from a study of T cells in Graves' hyperthyroidism and ophthalmopathy. Trimming removed 6 bases from V and 2 bases from J, with 11 bases in between. The CDR3 consists of 14 residues. From germline, CDR1 is MNHEY and CDR2 SMNVEV (reference sequence). Amplified TCR beta CDR3 regions came from RNA transcripts. A set of HTBI primers served as the primers for a first-round RT-PCR of the TCR CDR3. One entry per CDR3 protein results from TCRdb running MiXCR on the multiplex PCR reads. This sample has more than 550,000 distinct CDR3 sequences, with 15% to 20% found just once.

The sample consisted of blood. The chain is built from TRBV27 and TRBJ1-5, with D uncertain. The clonotype was recovered from a man in his fifties with Graves' hyperthyroidism. CDR3 sequence: CASSRRGGNQPQHF. The CDR3 region has the DNA TGTGCCAGCAGCAGACGGGGAGGCAATCAGCCCCAGCATTTT.